Presented here are 26 T cell receptor beta chains from one specimen sequenced in a study of cytomegalovirus exposure and HLA in healthy donors. A multiplex PCR was run with 60 Vbeta primers and 13 Jbeta primers. TCRdb keeps only in-frame clones here, not all; method: immunoSEQ multiplex PCR. This sample carries around 140,000 clones, around 78% of them seen once, and the ten largest clones take 1.5%. Source material: PBMCs. These receptors all come from a man aged 40-49 years in good health and CMV-seronegative.

This clone was detected only a few times. The chain has TRBV7-3 and TRBJ1-5; D is perhaps TRBD1 (6 bases). Per germline, CDR1 SGHTA and CDR2 FQGTGA. Trimming pared 2 bases from V and 7 bases from J, leaving 15 bases between. The CDR3 runs to 15 residues. The CDR3 bases are TGTGCCAGCAGCTTATCAGGGGCGCCGGGGCAGCCCCAGCATTTT. Its protein product is CASSLSGAPGQPQHF.

The chain combines TRBV5-1 with TRBJ1-2; 8 bases fit TRBD1. The CDR3 covers 14 residues. Trimming took 5 bases from V and 8 from J; bases not matched to a gene: 11. The V gene's germline CDR1 is SGHRS and CDR2 YFSETQ. CDR3 nucleotide sequence: TGCGCCAGCAGTCCGGACAGGGTTTATGGGGGCTACACCTTC. Translation gives CASSPDRVYGGYTF.

J is TRBJ2-5 and V is TRBV4-1, with D perhaps matching TRBD1 (5 bases). CDR1 is MGHRA, CDR2 YSYEKL, per germline. The CDR3 is 17 residues long. V was trimmed by 0 bases and J by 3 bases, leaving 17 bases between them. CDR3 sequence (DNA): TGCGCCAGCAGCCAAGAGAGAGCGACAGACTCTAAAGAGACCCAGTACTTC. Protein: CASSQERATDSKETQYF.

This clone has a single count. The CDR3 DNA follows: TGTGCCAGCAGCCCCGGACTAGCGGGAGAGGGCCTGGCCAAAAACATTCAGTACTTC. Encoded protein: CASSPGLAGEGLAKNIQYF. This rearrangement joins TRBV7-8 to TRBJ2-4, with 13 bases that match TRBD2. The CDR3 runs to 19 residues. V shed 5 bases, J shed 1 base, and the junction held 11 bases outside the gene matches. Germline CDR1 SGHVS, CDR2 FQNEAQ.

This clone was counted between two and nine times. The rearrangement joins TRBV6-1 to TRBJ1-4, with unresolved D. V lost 5 bases and J lost 8, with 15 bases in between. The CDR3 has 14 residues. Germline CDR1 and CDR2: MNHNS and SASEGT. The CDR3 spells CASSRSGIWEKLFF. Here the CDR3 DNA reads TGTGCCAGCAGTCGGTCGGGTATTTGGGAAAAACTGTTTTTT.

Of note for this clone: Other nucleotide sequences in the sample specify the same CDR3. The CDR3 loop reads CAWSSGTYEQYF. CDR3 nucleotide sequence: TGTGCCTGGAGTAGCGGGACCTACGAGCAGTACTTC. The chain is built from TRBV30 and TRBJ2-7, with TRBD2 identical over 7 bases. Per germline, CDR1 GTSNPN and CDR2 SVGIG (reference sequence). Trimming removed 2 bases from V and 2 bases from J; junction bases left unmatched: 0. The CDR3 is made up of 12 amino acids. The full variable domain, its missing parts supplied by reference TRBV30 and TRBJ2-7, is SQTIHQWPATLVQPVGSPLSLECTVEGTSNPNLYWYRQAAGRGLQLLFYSVGIGQISSEVPQNLSASRPQDRQFILSSKKLLLSDSGFYLCAWSSGTYEQYFGPGTRLTVT.

V and J are TRBV19 and TRBJ2-3; D call uncertain. The CDR3 has 12 residues. The ends were cut back, 6 bases at V and 6 bases at J, with 10 bases in the middle. Germline values: CDR1 LNHDA, CDR2 SQIVND (reference sequence). In nucleotides, the CDR3 is TGTGCCAGTAGATCCGACGGGGATACGCAGTATTTT. This sequence encodes CASRSDGDTQYF.

The rearrangement joins TRBV10-2 to TRBJ2-3; 10 bases map to TRBD2. The CDR3 is 14 residues long. Germline loops: CDR1 WSHSY, CDR2 SAAADI. J gave up 5 bases and V 6 bases, and 5 bases lay outside the gene matches. The CDR3 DNA reads as TGCGCCAGCAGAAGCGGGGGGGCGCTAGATACGCAGTATTTT. Encoded protein: CASRSGGALDTQYF.

The chain recombines TRBV5-4 with TRBJ2-5, with TRBD2 as a possible D gene (6 bases). Trimming removed 1 base from V and 3 bases from J, with 10 bases in between. CDR3 length: 14 residues. Germline loops: CDR1 SGHNT, CDR2 YYREEE (reference sequence). DNA of the CDR3: TGTGCCAGCAGCTTGAAGGCGGGGAAAGAGACCCAGTACTTC. Translated, it gives CASSLKAGKETQYF.

V gene TRBV6-7 combines with J gene TRBJ2-7; a possible D gene is TRBD1 (6 bases). TRBV6-7 is an ORF, with its function uncertain. V was shortened by 6 bases and J by 6 bases, with 24 bases between the two germline ends. The CDR3 totals 16 residues. CDR3 residues: CASRTNRVLSTSEQYF. The CDR3 region has the DNA TGTGCCAGCAGGACGAACAGGGTATTATCTACCTCCGAGCAGTACTTC.

This chain uses TRBV4-3 with TRBJ2-1; TRBD2 might be the D (6 bases). Per germline, CDR1 LGHNA and CDR2 YSLEER. This CDR3 spans 15 amino acids. V lost 0 bases, J lost 8 bases, and 14 bases lay in between. The CDR3 spells CASSQDGTLVDEQFF. CDR3 sequence (DNA): TGCGCCAGCAGCCAAGATGGGACTCTTGTCGATGAGCAGTTCTTC.

The chain couples TRBV5-1 to TRBJ2-5; 12 bases fit TRBD1. The CDR3 runs to 15 residues. CDR1 SGHRS and CDR2 YFSETQ come from the germline V gene. Trimming cost V 4 bases and J 5 bases; bases outside gene matches: 6. CDR3 loop: CASSRDRGLQETQYF. CDR3 nucleotides: TGCGCCAGCAGCCGGGACAGGGGGCTTCAGGAGACCCAGTACTTC.

The chain links TRBV11-2 to TRBJ2-5, with D perhaps matching TRBD1 (6 bases). Per germline, CDR1 SGHAT and CDR2 FQNNGV. The V end was cut by 2 bases, the J end by 5 bases, with 15 bases between. This CDR3 has 15 amino acids. The CDR3, as DNA: TGTGCCAGCAGCTTATGGAACAGGGAAAAGGAGACCCAGTACTTC. Its protein is CASSLWNREKETQYF.

The rearrangement links TRBV7-2 to TRBJ1-1, with a weak D call TRBD1 (5 bases). Germline CDR1 is SGHTA and CDR2 is FQGNSA. V was clipped by 2 bases and J by 11 bases, with 15 bases between them. This CDR3 comprises 13 residues. In DNA, the CDR3 is TGTGCCAGCAGCTTAAGCTTGAGTAACAGGGCTTTCTTT. It is translated as CASSLSLSNRAFF.

This rearrangement joins TRBV10-3 to TRBJ2-3; 12 bases match TRBD2. The CDR3 contains 17 residues. The V gene's germline CDR1 is ENHRY and CDR2 SYGVKD. The trim removed 2 bases at V and 5 bases at J, leaving 8 bases unmatched. The CDR3 nucleotides are TGTGCCATCAGTGAGGATCGACTAGCGGGGGTTGGAGATACGCAGTATTTT. This codes for CAISEDRLAGVGDTQYF.

The V call is TRBV18, the J call TRBJ2-7, with 9 bases aligning to TRBD1. From germline, CDR1 is KGHSH and CDR2 LQKENI. V lost 3 bases and J lost 3; bases outside the gene matches: 9. The CDR3 spans 16 residues. DNA of the CDR3: TGTGCCAGCTCACCCTCCGGGACAGGGAAATTCTACGAGCAGTACTTC. As protein: CASSPSGTGKFYEQYF.

The chain has TRBV6-5 and TRBJ1-3; tentatively, D is TRBD1 (6 bases). This CDR3 comprises 14 residues. The ends were cut back, 10 bases at V and 1 base at J, with 14 bases in the middle. Germline loops: CDR1 MNHEY, CDR2 SVGAGI. CDR3 DNA: TGTGCCACCCAGTCCCAGGGGTCTGGAAACACCATATATTTT. Residues: CATQSQGSGNTIYF.

The DNA for the CDR3 is TGTGCTAGTGGTTTGGTACAGGGGTTTGGGAATCAGCCCCAGCATTTT. Its protein product is CASGLVQGFGNQPQHF. The chain employs TRBV12-5 and TRBJ1-5, with 7 bases aligning to TRBD1. V trimming: 0 bases; J trimming: 4 bases; junction bases outside the gene matches: 6. This CDR3 contains 16 residues. In germline, CDR1 is LGHNT, CDR2 FRNRAP.

This chain links TRBV6-5 with TRBJ1-6, with no clear D. CDR1 and CDR2 (germline): MNHEY, SVGAGI. V lost 5 bases and J lost 6, with 8 bases in between. The CDR3 is 13 residues long. The CDR3 region is CASSPQRNSPLHF. The CDR3 nucleotides read TGTGCCAGCAGTCCCCAGCGTAATTCACCCCTCCACTTT.

DNA of the CDR3: TGTGCCAGCAGCCCCCGACTAGCGGGAGGAAGGGATGAGCAGTTCTTC. Protein sequence: CASSPRLAGGRDEQFF. This chain links TRBV7-9 with TRBJ2-1, with TRBD2 matching 13 bases. In germline, CDR1 is SEHNR, CDR2 FQNEAQ (reference sequence). J lost 8 bases, V lost 5 bases, and 9 bases had no gene match. The CDR3 totals 16 residues.

V gene TRBV27 combines with J gene TRBJ1-1; D is possibly TRBD1 (5 bases). The germline V and J ends were trimmed by 4 bases and 1 base, with 13 bases remaining between them. Germline V CDR1 and CDR2: MNHEY, SMNVEV (reference sequence). There are 15 residues in the CDR3. For the CDR3, the DNA is TGTGCCAGCAGTTACAGCGGGGGGGGGAACACTGAAGCTTTCTTT. Amino acid sequence: CASSYSGGGNTEAFF.

This sequence joins TRBV2 and TRBJ1-5, with 7 bases aligning to TRBD1. From germline, CDR1 is SNHLY and CDR2 FYNNEI. V lost 6 bases to trimming and J lost 1 base; unmatched junction nucleotides: 9. The CDR3 sequence is 16 residues long. As DNA, the CDR3 is TGTGCCAGCAGAGCCGAGACAGGGCCGAGCAATCAGCCCCAGCATTTT. Amino acids: CASRAETGPSNQPQHF.

The chain carries TRBV6-6 and TRBJ2-2; TRBD1 matches 8 bases. The trim removed 7 bases at V and 10 bases at J, leaving 14 bases unmatched. Per the germline V gene, CDR1 is MNHNY and CDR2 is SVGAGI (reference sequence). CDR3 length: 15 residues. CDR3 loop: CASNQPSGGNPELFF. CDR3 coding DNA: TGTGCCAGCAATCAACCTTCAGGGGGCAACCCGGAGCTGTTTTTT.

The V call is TRBV5-6, the J call TRBJ1-5; 9 nucleotides align to TRBD1. The CDR3 totals 15 residues. CDR1 is SGHDT and CDR2 is YYEEEE in the germline V gene. The V gene end was trimmed by 4 bases and the J gene end by 6 bases; junction bases not matched to a gene: 8. The CDR3 protein is CASSPGTGWSQPQHF. The CDR3, as DNA: TGTGCCAGCAGCCCTGGGACAGGGTGGAGTCAGCCCCAGCATTTT.

The V and J genes are TRBV7-6 and TRBJ1-1; 8 positions agree with TRBD1. Trimming removed 5 bases from V and 0 bases from J; junction bases left unmatched: 11. The CDR3 has 17 amino acids. The germline V gene has CDR1 SGHVS and CDR2 FNYEAQ. CDR3 loop: CASSLLPGQEMNTEAFF. In nucleotides, the CDR3 is TGTGCCAGCAGCCTATTACCGGGACAGGAGATGAACACTGAAGCTTTCTTT.

The V and J genes are TRBV9 and TRBJ2-1, with TRBD2 identical over 8 bases. Unmatched junction bases numbered 11, after V lost 3 bases and J lost 9 bases. This CDR3 has 15 amino acids. CDR1 and CDR2 from the germline V gene are SGDLS and YYNGEE. CDR3: CASSAAPAGGGEQFF. For the CDR3, the DNA is TGTGCCAGCAGCGCGGCGCCCGCGGGAGGTGGTGAGCAGTTCTTC.